What follows are 28 T cell receptor beta chains derived from one specimen sequenced in a study of CD8 T cells in ankylosing spondylitis. TCRdb processed the 5' RACE reads anew with MiXCR; each CDR3 protein has one entry. Here the sample spans 150,000 to 200,000 distinct CDR3 sequences, 15% to 20% being singletons. The sample taken for sequencing was blood, either unsorted or a sorted T cell fraction (not recorded which). The receptors originated from a male donor under 30 with ankylosing spondylitis or in good health (not recorded which).

This clonotype was detected ten times or more. This chain uses TRBV20-1 with TRBJ2-1, with 13 nucleotides matching TRBD2. The CDR3 extends over 13 amino acids. Germline V gives CDR1 DFQATT, CDR2 SNEGSKA (reference sequence). Unmatched junction bases numbered 3, after V lost 8 bases and J lost 5 bases. The CDR3: CSLTSGGNNEQFF. In DNA, the CDR3 is TGCAGTCTGACTAGCGGGGGGAACAATGAGCAGTTCTTC.

This clonotype was counted many times. CDR3 bases: TGTGCCAGCACCCGACTAGCGGGAGGTAACGAGCAGTACGTC. Its translation: CASTRLAGGNEQYV. This rearrangement joins TRBV12-3 or TRBV12-4 to TRBJ2-7, with 13 bases aligning to TRBD2. V lost 7 bases, J lost 5 bases, and 5 bases stayed unmatched. CDR3 length equals 14 residues.

This clonotype has only a few counts. V and J are TRBV20-1 and TRBJ1-6; D gene ambiguous. With 3 bases removed from V and 0 bases from J, the gap between germline ends came to 9 bases. CDR1 is DFQATT and CDR2 is SNEGSKA in the germline V gene (reference sequence). This CDR3 has 15 amino acids. CDR3 amino acids: CSASEETSYNSPLHF. The CDR3 coding sequence is TGCAGTGCTAGTGAGGAAACCTCCTATAATTCACCCCTCCACTTT.

The chain combines TRBV20-1 with TRBJ1-2; 7 nucleotides match TRBD1. Germline CDR1 reads DFQATT; CDR2 reads SNEGSKA (reference sequence). The CDR3 is made up of 16 amino acids. The V segment lost 1 base and the J segment 1 base; nucleotides outside the gene matches: 9. The CDR3 coding sequence is TGCAGTGCTAGAGGGGATCCGGGACAGCGTAACTATGGCTACACCTTC. Translating gives CSARGDPGQRNYGYTF.

The genes are TRBV20-1 and TRBJ2-5; possibly TRBD2 for D (6 bases). The CDR3 runs to 13 residues. With 7 bases removed from V and 3 bases from J, the gap between germline ends came to 15 bases. Germline CDR1 reads DFQATT; CDR2 reads SNEGSKA (reference sequence). CDR3 sequence (DNA): TGCAGTGTGTGGTCACTAGCCAAAGAGACCCAGTACTTC. Residues: CSVWSLAKETQYF.

This clonotype was seen ten or more times. The rearrangement links TRBV9 to TRBJ2-2; no definite D call. CDR3 size: 14 residues. CDR1 SGDLS and CDR2 YYNGEE come from the germline V gene. Trimming pared 0 bases from V and 4 bases from J, leaving 7 bases between. The CDR3 is CASSVVESTGELFF. Here the CDR3 DNA reads TGTGCCAGCAGCGTAGTGGAGAGCACCGGGGAGCTGTTTTTT.

The sample holds many counts of this clonotype. This rearrangement joins TRBV6-6 to TRBJ1-6; TRBD1 aligns across 12 bases. Germline CDR1 is MNHNY and CDR2 is SVGAGI (reference sequence). J was trimmed by 7 bases and V by 4 bases; bases with no gene match: 2. The CDR3 runs to 15 residues. The CDR3 reads CASSLGTGGNSPLHF. DNA for the CDR3: TGTGCCAGCAGTTTAGGGACAGGGGGCAATTCACCCCTCCACTTT.

This clonotype was found many times. The J gene is TRBJ2-7, the V gene TRBV7-2; a possible D gene is TRBD1 (5 bases). Per the germline V gene, CDR1 is SGHTA and CDR2 is FQGNSA. The CDR3 is 12 amino acids. Trimming cost V 1 base and J 5 bases, with 6 bases left between them. The CDR3 is CASSLGGHEQYF. CDR3 coding DNA: TGTGCCAGCAGCTTAGGGGGCCACGAGCAGTACTTC.

The rearrangement joins TRBV7-9 to TRBJ2-5; 10 bases agree with TRBD2. The CDR3 extends over 19 amino acids. CDR1 is SEHNR, CDR2 FQNEAQ, per germline (reference sequence). Unmatched junction bases numbered 17, after V lost 5 bases and J lost 2 bases. CDR3 bases: TGTGCCAGCAGCCCGGGGAGGGCTAGCGGGAGTGGGAGTCAAGAGACCCAGTACTTC. Its translation: CASSPGRASGSGSQETQYF.

This clonotype has a count of ten or more. The V gene is TRBV4-2, the J gene TRBJ2-1; D may be TRBD1 (6 bases). The CDR3 loop spans 16 amino acids. Germline V gene lookup returns CDR1 LGHNA and CDR2 YNFKEQ. V shed 0 bases and J shed 9 bases, with 18 bases lying between them. CDR3 DNA: TGTGCCAGCAGCCAAGATTTTGCGTCCGCCAGGGGTGAGCAGTTCTTC. This gives the protein CASSQDFASARGEQFF.

This clonotype was seen at least ten times. The V call is TRBV2, the J call TRBJ2-3; TRBD2 matches at 11 bases. The V segment lost 4 bases and the J segment 1 base; nucleotides outside the gene matches: 4. Germline-derived CDR1 and CDR2 are SNHLY and FYNNEI. The length of the CDR3 is 16 residues. The CDR3 sequence: CASSVLGLAGTDTQYF. The CDR3, as DNA: TGTGCCAGCAGTGTTTTGGGACTAGCGGGCACAGATACGCAGTATTTT. Full variable domain (missing parts from reference TRBV2 and TRBJ2-3): EPEVTQTPSHQVTQMGQEVILRCVPISNHLYFYWYRQILGQKVEFLVSFYNNEISEKSEIFDDQFSVERPDGSNFTLKIRSTKLEDSAMYFCASSVLGLAGTDTQYFGPGTRLTVL.

The chain combines TRBV5-1 with TRBJ2-2; tentative D call: TRBD1 (6 bases). The CDR3 has 14 residues. Germline values: CDR1 SGHRS, CDR2 YFSETQ. The germline V and J ends were trimmed by 4 bases and 5 bases, with 12 bases remaining between them. CDR3 coding DNA: TGCGCCAGCAGCCTCCGGGACAAAACCGGGGAGCTGTTTTTT. This translates into CASSLRDKTGELFF.

This clonotype was observed at least ten times. The chain couples TRBV7-6 to TRBJ2-3; no clear D. From germline, CDR1 is SGHVS and CDR2 FNYEAQ. The CDR3 is made up of 16 amino acids. The V end was cut by 1 base, the J end by 2 bases, with 13 bases between. CDR3 nucleotide sequence: TGTGCCAGCAGCTTAGGCAGTGACTCCCTCACAGATACGCAGTATTTT. It codes for CASSLGSDSLTDTQYF.

This clonotype was recorded many times. V and J are TRBV20-1 and TRBJ2-5; 9 positions match TRBD2. Looked up from germline, CDR1 is DFQATT and CDR2 is SNEGSKA (reference sequence). After removal of 2 bases from V and 4 bases from J, the junction contained 17 bases not matched to a gene. CDR3 length: 18 residues. In nucleotides, the CDR3 is TGCAGTGCTAGATACTTAGCGGGAGAAGCGCTCGTCGGAGAGACCCAGTACTTC. Its protein is CSARYLAGEALVGETQYF.

The J gene is TRBJ1-1, the V gene TRBV5-1; D remains unclear. V was shortened by 1 base and J by 4 bases, with 11 bases between the two germline ends. This CDR3 comprises 14 residues. Looked up from germline, CDR1 is SGHRS and CDR2 is YFSETQ. DNA for the CDR3: TGCGCCAGCAGCTTGAGGAATACTCTCACTGAAGCTTTCTTT. Residues: CASSLRNTLTEAFF.

Turning to this clonotype: A read error may explain this, as a much larger clone is one base away. Since no conserved phenylalanine or tryptophan closes the CDR3, a read error is the likely cause. The V and J genes are TRBV29-1 and TRBJ2-3, with 7 bases fitting TRBD2. Germline values: CDR1 SQVTM, CDR2 ANQGSEA. V gave up 1 base and J gave up 1 base; unmatched junction bases: 5. The CDR3 length is 15 residues. The CDR3 DNA reads TGCAGCGTTGAAGGCCCAGCGGGGCGCACAGATACGCAGTATTTG. Encoded protein: CSVEGPAGRTDTQYL.

This chain links TRBV20-1 with TRBJ1-1; D is uncertain. The CDR3 has 14 residues. Germline CDR1 reads DFQATT; CDR2 reads SNEGSKA (reference sequence). The V end was cut by 7 bases, the J end by 4 bases, with 19 bases between. The CDR3 nucleotides are TGCAGTGTCCCCCCTGAGGACCTAATCACTGAAGCTTTCTTT. The encoded protein is CSVPPEDLITEAFF.

This clonotype was picked up many times. The genes are TRBV12-3 or TRBV12-4 and TRBJ2-7, with 13 bases fitting TRBD2. The CDR3 is 15 amino acids. J gave up 4 bases and V 6 bases, and 6 bases lay outside the gene matches. CDR3 region: CASRPLAGGPYEQYF. The CDR3 coding sequence is TGTGCCAGCAGACCACTAGCGGGAGGGCCTTACGAGCAGTACTTC.

This clonotype was seen repeatedly, ten times or more. The J gene is TRBJ1-1, the V gene TRBV12-3 or TRBV12-4; no clear D. V lost 3 bases and J lost 0, with 11 bases in between. The CDR3 sequence is 15 residues long. The CDR3 protein is CASSFGNLMNTEAFF. DNA for the CDR3: TGTGCCAGCAGTTTTGGGAACCTCATGAACACTGAAGCTTTCTTT.

This clonotype was detected ten times or more. This rearrangement joins TRBV20-1 to TRBJ2-1; D perhaps matches TRBD2 (5 bases). This CDR3 region has 16 residues. From germline, CDR1 is DFQATT and CDR2 SNEGSKA (reference sequence). V shed 0 bases and J shed 3 bases, with 15 bases lying between them. The CDR3 sequence is CSARDQSSGYYNEQFF. The CDR3 bases are TGCAGTGCTAGAGATCAGTCCAGCGGCTACTACAATGAGCAGTTCTTC.

This clonotype was seen many times. The V and J genes are TRBV13 and TRBJ2-3, with D possibly TRBD1 on 5 matching bases. The CDR3 consists of 15 residues. Germline CDR1 PRHDT, CDR2 FYEKMQ (reference sequence). V shed 3 bases and J shed 0 bases, with 10 bases lying between them. DNA for the CDR3: TGTGCCAGCAGCTTGTTGGGGCGGAGCACAGATACGCAGTATTTT. Amino acids: CASSLLGRSTDTQYF. Drawing the rest from reference TRBV13 and TRBJ2-3, the complete variable domain is AAGVIQSPRHLIKEKRETATLKCYPIPRHDTVYWYQQGPGQDPQFLISFYEKMQSDKGSIPDRFSAQQFSDYHSELNMSSLELGDSALYFCASSLLGRSTDTQYFGPGTRLTVL.

The chain has TRBV4-2 and TRBJ2-5; 9 bases are shared with TRBD2. Germline CDR1 reads LGHNA; CDR2 reads YNFKEQ. V was clipped by 4 bases and J by 2 bases; unmatched bases: 11. There are 17 residues in the CDR3. The CDR3 coding sequence is TGTGCCAGCAGCCCCCGTGGTAGCGGGAGTTTACAAGAGACCCAGTACTTC. Translated: CASSPRGSGSLQETQYF.

This clonotype was detected many times. The chain is built from TRBV15 and TRBJ2-5; D is undetermined. Germline CDR1 reads LNHNV; CDR2 reads YYDKDF (reference sequence). Trimming took off 1 base at V and 4 bases at J, with 10 bases between the two ends. This CDR3 region has 14 residues. In DNA form, the CDR3 reads TGTGCCACCAGCAGAGCGGCTAGTGTAGAGACCCAGTACTTC. Translating gives CATSRAASVETQYF.

This chain links TRBV10-1 with TRBJ2-1; D unresolved. V shed 0 bases and J shed 4 bases, with 13 bases lying between them. The germline gives CDR1 WNHNN, CDR2 SYGVQD (reference sequence). This CDR3 spans 16 amino acids. The CDR3 spells CASSESAHSIYNEQFF. CDR3 nucleotides: TGCGCCAGCAGTGAGTCCGCGCATAGCATTTACAATGAGCAGTTCTTC.

The chain is built from TRBV7-2 and TRBJ2-7, with TRBD2 as a possible D gene (7 bases). This CDR3 has 14 residues. Looked up from germline, CDR1 is SGHTA and CDR2 is FQGNSA. Trimming removed 5 bases at V and 7 bases at J, with 18 bases between. CDR3 in amino acids: CASSAVGGRGEQYF. For the CDR3, the DNA is TGTGCCAGCAGCGCTGTGGGGGGGCGCGGAGAGCAGTACTTC.

This clonotype was seen more than once but under ten times. The chain has TRBV5-1 and TRBJ2-5; D not certain. Germline V gene data show CDR1 as SGHRS and CDR2 as YFSETQ. The CDR3 is made up of 13 amino acids. V was shortened by 0 bases and J by 5 bases, with 8 bases between the two germline ends. This CDR3 reads CASSLEAVETQYF. CDR3 nucleotide sequence: TGCGCCAGCAGCTTGGAGGCCGTGGAGACCCAGTACTTC.

In the case of this clonotype: Just one base apart from a much larger clone, this may be a read error. Without the conserved terminal phenylalanine or tryptophan, this CDR3 likely stems from a read error. The rearrangement links TRBV5-6 to TRBJ2-3; 7 nucleotides match TRBD2. This CDR3 has 12 amino acids. The J segment lost 9 bases and the V segment lost 5 bases, leaving 6 bases of the junction unmatched. Germline values: CDR1 SGHDT, CDR2 YYEEEE. CDR3 nucleotide sequence: TGTGCCAGCAGAAAGCTAGCGGAGACGCAGTATCTT. Translated: CASRKLAETQYL.

Written as DNA, the CDR3 is TGCAGTGCTAGAGTCGGGAAGGATCCTTTTAAAGAGACCCAGTACTTC. Protein sequence: CSARVGKDPFKETQYF. V is TRBV20-1 and J is TRBJ2-5, with D perhaps matching TRBD2 (5 bases). CDR3 length equals 16 residues. The germline V gene has CDR1 DFQATT and CDR2 SNEGSKA (reference sequence). Deletions cut 1 base from V and 3 bases from J, with 18 bases between.